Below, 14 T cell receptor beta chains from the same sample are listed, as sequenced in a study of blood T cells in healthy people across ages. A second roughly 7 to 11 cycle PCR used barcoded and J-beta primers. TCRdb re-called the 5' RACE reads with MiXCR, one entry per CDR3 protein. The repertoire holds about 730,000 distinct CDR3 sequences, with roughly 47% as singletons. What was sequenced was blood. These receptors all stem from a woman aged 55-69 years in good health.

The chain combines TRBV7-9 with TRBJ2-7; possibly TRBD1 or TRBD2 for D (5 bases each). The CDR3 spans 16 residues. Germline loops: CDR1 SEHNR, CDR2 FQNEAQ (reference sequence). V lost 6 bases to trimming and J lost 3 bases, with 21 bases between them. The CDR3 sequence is CASSPPGRGPNYEQYF. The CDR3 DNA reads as TGTGCCAGCAGTCCTCCCGGCCGGGGCCCCAACTACGAGCAGTACTTC.

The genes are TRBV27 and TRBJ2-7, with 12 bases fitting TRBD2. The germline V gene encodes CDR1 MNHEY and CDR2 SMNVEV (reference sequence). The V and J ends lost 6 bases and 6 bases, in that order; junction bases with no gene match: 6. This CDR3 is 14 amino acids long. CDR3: CASSATSGSCEQYF. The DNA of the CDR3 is TGTGCCAGCAGCGCGACTAGCGGGAGTTGCGAGCAGTACTTC.

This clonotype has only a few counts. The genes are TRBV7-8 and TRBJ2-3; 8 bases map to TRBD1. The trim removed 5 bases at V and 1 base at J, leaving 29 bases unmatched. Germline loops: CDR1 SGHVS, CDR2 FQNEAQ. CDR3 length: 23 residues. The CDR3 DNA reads TGTGCCAGCAGCCCACCTGATTGGGGTCCGGGACAGGAGTCCAAGACCGGCACAGATACGCAGTATTTT. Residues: CASSPPDWGPGQESKTGTDTQYF. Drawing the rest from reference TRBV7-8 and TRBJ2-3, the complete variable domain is GAGVSQSPRYKVAKRGQDVALRCDPISGHVSLFWYQQALGQGPEFLTYFQNEAQLDKSGLPSDRFFAERPEGSVSTLKIQRTQQEDSAVYLCASSPPDWGPGQESKTGTDTQYFGPGTRLTVL.

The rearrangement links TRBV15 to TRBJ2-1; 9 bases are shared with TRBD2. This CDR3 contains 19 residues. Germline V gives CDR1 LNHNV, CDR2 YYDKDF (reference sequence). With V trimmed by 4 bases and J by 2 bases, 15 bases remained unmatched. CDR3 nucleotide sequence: TGTGCCACCAGCATCAGGAGGGCTAGCGGGGTCGGGGCCTACAATGAGCAGTTCTTC. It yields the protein CATSIRRASGVGAYNEQFF.

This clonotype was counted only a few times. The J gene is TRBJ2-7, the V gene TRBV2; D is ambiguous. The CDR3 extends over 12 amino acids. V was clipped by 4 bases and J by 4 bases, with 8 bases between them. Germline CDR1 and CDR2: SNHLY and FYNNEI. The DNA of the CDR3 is TGTGCCAGCAGTGTCACAGATTACGAGCAGTACTTC. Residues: CASSVTDYEQYF.

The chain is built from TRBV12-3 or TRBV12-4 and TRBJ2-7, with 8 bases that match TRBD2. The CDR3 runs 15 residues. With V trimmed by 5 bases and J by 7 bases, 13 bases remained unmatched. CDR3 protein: CASSPRDSGEGEQYF. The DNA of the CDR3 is TGTGCCAGCAGTCCTCGCGATAGCGGGGAGGGGGAGCAGTACTTC.

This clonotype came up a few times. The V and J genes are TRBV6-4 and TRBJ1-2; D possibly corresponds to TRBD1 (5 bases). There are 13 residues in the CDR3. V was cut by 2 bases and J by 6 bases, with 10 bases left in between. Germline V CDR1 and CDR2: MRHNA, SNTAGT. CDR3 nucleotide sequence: TGTGCCAGCAGTGACGGGGGGATCCATGGCTACACCTTC. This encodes CASSDGGIHGYTF.

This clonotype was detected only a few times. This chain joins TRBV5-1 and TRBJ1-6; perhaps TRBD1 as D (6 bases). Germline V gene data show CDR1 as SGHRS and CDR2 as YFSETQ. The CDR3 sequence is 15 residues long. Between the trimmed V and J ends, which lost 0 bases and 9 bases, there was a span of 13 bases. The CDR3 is CASSLETGIGSPLHF. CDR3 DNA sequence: TGCGCCAGCAGCTTGGAAACAGGGATCGGTTCACCCCTCCACTTT.

The CDR3 DNA follows: TGTGCCAGTAGTATGGAGCTGTCGGGAGTGGGGTCCTACAATGAGCAGTTCTTC. Protein product: CASSMELSGVGSYNEQFF. The chain is built from TRBV19 and TRBJ2-1; D might be TRBD2 (6 bases). CDR3 length: 18 residues. CDR1 LNHDA and CDR2 SQIVND come from the germline V gene (reference sequence). Trimming left V 3 bases short and J 1 base short, with 19 bases between. Using reference TRBV19 and TRBJ2-1 for the parts outside the CDR3, the full variable domain is DGGITQSPKYLFRKEGQNVTLSCEQNLNHDAMYWYRQDPGQGLRLIYYSQIVNDFQKGDIAEGYSVSREKKESFPLTVTSAQKNPTAFYLCASSMELSGVGSYNEQFFGPGTRLTVL.

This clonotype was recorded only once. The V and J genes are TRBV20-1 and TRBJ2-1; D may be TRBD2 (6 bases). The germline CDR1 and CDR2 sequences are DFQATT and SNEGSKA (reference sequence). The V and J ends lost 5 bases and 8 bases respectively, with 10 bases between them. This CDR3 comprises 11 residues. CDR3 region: CSAWRGHEQFF. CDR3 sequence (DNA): TGCAGTGCTTGGAGGGGCCATGAGCAGTTCTTC.

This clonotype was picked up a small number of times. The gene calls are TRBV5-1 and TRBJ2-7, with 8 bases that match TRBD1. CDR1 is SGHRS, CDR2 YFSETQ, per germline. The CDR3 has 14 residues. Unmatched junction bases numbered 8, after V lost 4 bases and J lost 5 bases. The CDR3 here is CASSLQGAMDEQYF. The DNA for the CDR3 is TGCGCCAGCAGCCTTCAGGGGGCGATGGACGAGCAGTACTTC. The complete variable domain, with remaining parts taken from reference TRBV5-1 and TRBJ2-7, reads KAGVTQTPRYLIKTRGQQVTLSCSPISGHRSVSWYQQTPGQGLQFLFEYFSETQRNKGNFPGRFSGRQFSNSRSEMNVSTLELGDSALYLCASSLQGAMDEQYFGPGTRLTVT.

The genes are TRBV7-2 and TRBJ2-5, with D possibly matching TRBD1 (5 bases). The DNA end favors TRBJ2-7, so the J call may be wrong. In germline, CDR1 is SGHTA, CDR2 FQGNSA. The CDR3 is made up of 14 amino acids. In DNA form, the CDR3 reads TGTGCCAGCAGCCCCCAAATCGACAGCTACGAGCAGTACTTC. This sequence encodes CASSPQIDSYEQYF.

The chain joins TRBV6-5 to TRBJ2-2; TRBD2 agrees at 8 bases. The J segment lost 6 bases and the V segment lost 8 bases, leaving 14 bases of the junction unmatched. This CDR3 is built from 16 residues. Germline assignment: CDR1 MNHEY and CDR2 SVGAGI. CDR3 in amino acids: CASSYGLAGGPGELFF. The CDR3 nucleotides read TGTGCCAGCTCATACGGGCTAGCGGGTGGTCCCGGGGAGCTGTTTTTT.

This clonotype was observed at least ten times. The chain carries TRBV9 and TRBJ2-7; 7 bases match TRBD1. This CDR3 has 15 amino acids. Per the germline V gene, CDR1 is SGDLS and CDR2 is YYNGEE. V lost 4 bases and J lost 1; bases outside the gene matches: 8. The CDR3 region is CASSSSGTVSYEQYF. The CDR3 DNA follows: TGTGCCAGCAGCTCATCCGGGACAGTATCCTACGAGCAGTACTTC.